One and the same sample provided the 20 T cell receptor beta chains below, sequenced in a study of long-term antiretroviral therapy in people with HIV. This was the immunoSEQ v3.0 assay at survey level. Here immunoSEQ multiplex PCR was the method, and the copy in TCRdb shows in-frame clones only, minus some. The sample has about 23,000 clones, roughly four fifths seen once. The sequenced sample was unsorted PBMCs, obtained 1.5 years after starting antiretroviral therapy. The source is a man younger than 45 with HIV.

V gene TRBV5-4 combines with J gene TRBJ1-2, with D possibly TRBD1 on 5 matching bases. CDR3 length: 13 residues. V was trimmed by 4 bases and J by 8 bases, leaving 15 bases between them. Germline CDR1 and CDR2: SGHNT and YYREEE (reference sequence). The CDR3 region has the DNA TGTGCCAGCAGCGTTGACCAGGGTTCAGGCTACACCTTC. Protein product: CASSVDQGSGYTF.

This clone turned up a few times. The rearrangement links TRBV27 to TRBJ2-7; D gene unclear. The CDR3 totals 14 residues. Germline CDR1 reads MNHEY; CDR2 reads SMNVEV (reference sequence). V was clipped by 4 bases and J by 3 bases, with 13 bases between them. The CDR3 region is CASSSVRTFYEQYF. CDR3 DNA: TGTGCCAGCAGTTCCGTCCGGACCTTCTACGAGCAGTACTTC.

The gene calls are TRBV2 and TRBJ2-3, with 10 bases lining up with TRBD2. The CDR3 spans 15 residues. J lost 4 bases, V lost 9 bases, and 10 bases had no gene match. Looked up from germline, CDR1 is SNHLY and CDR2 is FYNNEI. The CDR3 nucleotides are TGTGCCAGTGCGAAGGCTAGCGGGGGTCCAGATACGCAGTATTTT. It translates to CASAKASGGPDTQYF.

On this clone itself: At one of its ends the junction is not consistent with the germline gene, which may arise from a read error. V gene TRBV7-7 combines with J gene TRBJ2-2; the D gene is possibly TRBD1 (6 bases). Germline CDR1 SSHAT, CDR2 FNYEAQ (reference sequence). CDR3 size: 14 residues. In DNA form, the CDR3 reads TGTGCTAGCAGCGAGGGGGTGGGCACCGGGGAGCTGTTTTTT. Amino acids: CASSEGVGTGELFF.

This clone was seen a single time. This chain links TRBV27 with TRBJ2-2, with no clear D. Germline V CDR1 and CDR2: MNHEY, SMNVEV (reference sequence). The CDR3 is 15 amino acids. V dropped 6 bases and J dropped 4 bases, with 15 bases sitting between them. In nucleotides, the CDR3 is TGTGCCAGCAGCCAAAACATGGGCGGCACCGGGGAGCTGTTTTTT. Its protein product is CASSQNMGGTGELFF.

About this clone itself: Germline is not matched at one junction end, which may reflect a read error. This chain uses TRBV7-2 with TRBJ1-1; perhaps TRBD1 as D (5 bases). Germline lookup yields CDR1 SGHTA and CDR2 FQGNSA. The length of the CDR3 is 12 residues. The chain's CDR3 is CASSRQSGLPNF. The DNA of the CDR3 is TGTGCCAGCAGCCGCCAGTCAGGGCTCCCTAATTTT.

This clone appeared once. This chain's CDR3 is CASSLVSSGRESYNEQFF. The CDR3 DNA is TGTGCCAGCAGCTTAGTCTCTAGCGGGAGAGAATCCTACAATGAGCAGTTCTTC. This sequence joins TRBV7-9 and TRBJ2-1, with TRBD2 identical over 10 bases. Germline lookup yields CDR1 SEHNR and CDR2 FQNEAQ (reference sequence). The CDR3 runs to 18 residues. The J segment lost 1 base and the V segment lost 1 base, leaving 7 bases of the junction unmatched.

The J gene is TRBJ2-2, the V gene TRBV4-2; D gene unclear. This CDR3 contains 13 residues. V dropped 4 bases and J dropped 6 bases, with 9 bases sitting between them. The germline CDR1 and CDR2 sequences are LGHNA and YNFKEQ. In nucleotides, the CDR3 is TGTGCCAGCAGCCCCGAAGGCCCCGGGGAGCTGTTTTTT. Translating it yields CASSPEGPGELFF.

This chain links TRBV4-2 with TRBJ2-7, with D hard to call. The germline V and J ends were trimmed by 0 bases and 5 bases, with 8 bases remaining between them. The CDR3 loop spans 13 amino acids. CDR1 is LGHNA and CDR2 is YNFKEQ in the germline V gene. The CDR3 DNA is TGTGCCAGCAGCCAAGAGCCTTTCAACGAGCAGTACTTC. Translating gives CASSQEPFNEQYF.

This chain joins TRBV18 and TRBJ2-7; 9 nucleotides agree with TRBD1. Per germline, CDR1 KGHSH and CDR2 LQKENI. The V gene end was trimmed by 2 bases and the J gene end by 3 bases; junction bases not matched to a gene: 11. CDR3 length equals 17 residues. The CDR3: CASSPILGGTGYYEQYF. CDR3 DNA: TGTGCCAGCTCACCAATTTTGGGAGGGACAGGGTACTACGAGCAGTACTTC.

The chain combines TRBV6-5 with TRBJ2-1; D remains unclear. Trimming stripped 0 bases from V and 8 bases from J, with 11 bases between. There are 14 residues in the CDR3. CDR1 and CDR2 from the germline V gene are MNHEY and SVGAGI. The CDR3 DNA reads TGTGCCAGCAGTTACTCTGCCGGACCCCATGAGCAGTTCTTC. Protein sequence: CASSYSAGPHEQFF.

This chain connects TRBV7-2 to TRBJ2-7; possibly TRBD2 for D (6 bases). The CDR3 loop spans 14 amino acids. CDR1 is SGHTA and CDR2 is FQGNSA in the germline V gene. V was pared by 3 bases and J by 3 bases, with 12 bases between. For the CDR3, the DNA is TGTGCCAGCAGCTTTGGGGGGTCGAACTACGAGCAGTACTTC. As protein: CASSFGGSNYEQYF.

The V gene is TRBV6-5, the J gene TRBJ1-2; 9 bases are a match to TRBD1. The CDR3 spans 14 residues. The germline gives CDR1 MNHEY, CDR2 SVGAGI. The V segment lost 0 bases and the J segment 6 bases; nucleotides outside the gene matches: 2. The CDR3 here is CASSYSGQGDGYTF. CDR3 coding DNA: TGTGCCAGCAGTTACTCGGGACAGGGAGATGGCTACACCTTC.

The genes are TRBV7-3 and TRBJ1-2; weak D call: TRBD1 (5 bases). The CDR3 sequence is 13 residues long. Trimming removed 5 bases from V and 1 base from J, with 8 bases in between. CDR1 is SGHTA, CDR2 FQGTGA, per germline. CDR3 loop: CASSLDSNYGYTF. The DNA for the CDR3 is TGTGCCAGCAGCCTTGACAGTAACTATGGCTACACCTTC. The complete variable domain, with remaining parts taken from reference TRBV7-3 and TRBJ1-2, reads GAGVSQTPSNKVTEKGKYVELRCDPISGHTALYWYRQSLGQGPEFLIYFQGTGAADDSGLPNDRFFAVRPEGSVSTLKIQRTERGDSAVYLCASSLDSNYGYTFGSGTRLTVV.

This clone has only a few counts. The chain carries TRBV9 and TRBJ1-2; no clear D. The germline gives CDR1 SGDLS, CDR2 YYNGEE. V shed 0 bases and J shed 4 bases, with 10 bases lying between them. This CDR3 has 14 amino acids. CDR3 protein: CASSVGAGRYGYTF. CDR3 bases: TGTGCCAGCAGCGTAGGGGCAGGACGCTATGGCTACACCTTC.

This sequence joins TRBV7-9 and TRBJ2-5; no firm D call. The CDR3 runs 12 residues. Germline CDR1 is SEHNR and CDR2 is FQNEAQ (reference sequence). The V and J ends lost 6 bases and 0 bases respectively, with 5 bases between them. The chain's CDR3 is CASSLYQETQYF. Here the CDR3 DNA reads TGTGCCAGCAGTTTGTACCAAGAGACCCAGTACTTC. Combining the CDR3 with reference TRBV7-9 and TRBJ2-5 gives the whole variable domain DTGVSQNPRHKITKRGQNVTFRCDPISEHNRLYWYRQTLGQGPEFLTYFQNEAQLEKSRLLSDRFSAERPKGSFSTLEIQRTEQGDSAMYLCASSLYQETQYFGPGTRLLVL.

V is TRBV7-9 and J is TRBJ1-6; D perhaps matches TRBD1 (6 bases). CDR3 length equals 14 residues. The germline V and J ends were trimmed by 4 bases and 7 bases, with 11 bases remaining between them. Germline-derived CDR1 and CDR2 are SEHNR and FQNEAQ (reference sequence). This chain's CDR3 is CASSSQGWNSPLHF. The CDR3 DNA sequence: TGTGCCAGCAGCTCCCAGGGGTGGAATTCACCCCTCCACTTT.

V and J are TRBV7-2 and TRBJ2-7; the D gene could be TRBD1 or TRBD2 (5 bases each). This CDR3 contains 15 residues. The germline V and J ends were trimmed by 4 bases and 0 bases, with 13 bases remaining between them. The germline gives CDR1 SGHTA, CDR2 FQGNSA. CDR3 coding DNA: TGTGCCAGCAGCTCAAGGGACGGAAGCTCCTACGAGCAGTACTTC. It codes for CASSSRDGSSYEQYF. The whole variable domain, filled in from reference TRBV7-2 and TRBJ2-7, reads GAGVSQSPSNKVTEKGKDVELRCDPISGHTALYWYRQSLGQGLEFLIYFQGNSAPDKSGLPSDRFSAERTGGSVSTLTIQRTQQEDSAVYLCASSSRDGSSYEQYFGPGTRLTVT.

This clone is termed medium-sized. The J gene is TRBJ2-2, the V gene TRBV7-8, with a weak D call TRBD1 (5 bases). This CDR3 contains 16 residues. Germline CDR1 is SGHVS and CDR2 is FQNEAQ. V dropped 5 bases and J dropped 2 bases, with 15 bases sitting between them. CDR3 nucleotides: TGTGCCAGCAGCCCTGGGGCATTTAGTAACACCGGGGAGCTGTTTTTT. This codes for CASSPGAFSNTGELFF.

This rearrangement joins TRBV5-1 to TRBJ2-1; possibly TRBD1 for D (6 bases). Germline lookup yields CDR1 SGHRS and CDR2 YFSETQ. Trimming removed 0 bases from V and 2 bases from J, with 9 bases in between. There are 15 residues in the CDR3. The CDR3 is CASSLEGQTYNEQFF. The CDR3 DNA reads as TGCGCCAGCAGCTTGGAGGGACAAACCTACAATGAGCAGTTCTTC.